A selection of T cell receptor beta chains follows, all from one sample in a study of shared clonotypes between healthy human individuals. Using immunoSEQ multiplex PCR, the repertoire was profiled, and TCRdb retains in-frame clones only, with some absent. The sample lists hundreds of thousands of clones; roughly 95% were seen once. The specimen was naive CD4+ T cells sorted from blood. These receptors were taken from a woman aged 30 to 39 in good health. CDR3s include the opening cysteine and the closing phenylalanine or tryptophan. Fields, in order: V gene, clone size, D gene, J gene, CDR3 DNA, CDR3 protein. D genes are given only for firm matches. Clone size, where shown, is once, few, many, or a class for clones that have expanded.

v_call: TRBV6-5
clone_size: once
d_call: TRBD1
j_call: TRBJ1-1
cdr3_nt: TGTGCCAGCAGTTACTCGGGACAGGAGAACACTGAAGCTTTCTTT
cdr3_aa: CASSYSGQENTEAFF

v_call: TRBV28
clone_size: -
d_call: TRBD2
j_call: TRBJ2-4
cdr3_nt: TGTGCCAGCAGTTTCGGGGGGCCGGGACTAGCGGGAGGGAACATTCAGTACTTC
cdr3_aa: CASSFGGPGLAGGNIQYF

v_call: TRBV6-1
clone_size: -
d_call: TRBD1
j_call: TRBJ1-3
cdr3_nt: TGTGCCAGCAGTACAAACAGGGGGGGAAACACCATATATTTT
cdr3_aa: CASSTNRGGNTIYF

v_call: TRBV7-9
clone_size: -
d_call: TRBD1
j_call: TRBJ1-5
cdr3_nt: TGTGCCAGCAGCGTTACAGGGGACCAGCCCCAGCATTTT
cdr3_aa: CASSVTGDQPQHF

v_call: TRBV30
clone_size: -
d_call: TRBD1
j_call: TRBJ1-3
cdr3_nt: TGTGCCTGGGAACAGGGGGCAGCTGGAAACACCATATATTTT
cdr3_aa: CAWEQGAAGNTIYF

v_call: TRBV27
clone_size: once
d_call: TRBD1
j_call: TRBJ1-2
cdr3_nt: TGTGCCAGCAGCCGATATAAAGCCCTCGGTGGGGACAGGGTCGATGGCTACACCTTC
cdr3_aa: CASSRYKALGGDRVDGYTF

v_call: TRBV14
clone_size: -
d_call: TRBD2
j_call: TRBJ2-7
cdr3_nt: TGTGCCAGCAGCCAAGAGGGTAGCGGGAGGATCTACGAGCAGTACTTC
cdr3_aa: CASSQEGSGRIYEQYF

v_call: TRBV5-4
clone_size: -
d_call: -
j_call: TRBJ1-3
cdr3_nt: TGTGCCAGCAGCAACCCCGGGACCGGCTCTGGAAACACCATATATTTT
cdr3_aa: CASSNPGTGSGNTIYF

v_call: TRBV9
clone_size: once
d_call: -
j_call: TRBJ1-2
cdr3_nt: TGTGCCAGCAGCTCCTCCCACCGGGGGACCTCTAACTATGGCTACACCTTC
cdr3_aa: CASSSSHRGTSNYGYTF

v_call: TRBV28
clone_size: once
d_call: -
j_call: TRBJ1-5
cdr3_nt: TGTGCCAGCAGTTTTTTGGGCCGGGAACACCCCTATCAGCCCCAGCATTTT
cdr3_aa: CASSFLGREHPYQPQHF

v_call: TRBV6-6
clone_size: once
d_call: -
j_call: TRBJ2-7
cdr3_nt: TGTGCCAGCAGTTACCAGGACACGGCGGGGGAGCAGTACTTC
cdr3_aa: CASSYQDTAGEQYF

v_call: TRBV19
clone_size: -
d_call: -
j_call: TRBJ2-6
cdr3_nt: TGTGCCAGTAGTATAAGGACTGGGGCCAACGTCCTGACTTTC
cdr3_aa: CASSIRTGANVLTF

v_call: TRBV7-6
clone_size: -
d_call: TRBD2
j_call: TRBJ2-1
cdr3_nt: TGTGCCAGCAGCTTAGGTCCGCTAGCGGGAGGGATTGAGCAGTTCTTC
cdr3_aa: CASSLGPLAGGIEQFF

v_call: TRBV19
clone_size: -
d_call: -
j_call: TRBJ2-1
cdr3_nt: TGTGCCAGTAGTATACTGGGGGGCTCCTACAATGAGCAGTTCTTC
cdr3_aa: CASSILGGSYNEQFF

v_call: TRBV27
clone_size: once
d_call: -
j_call: TRBJ1-2
cdr3_nt: TGTGCCAGCAGTCCCCAGGGTCTAGAGGGTTATGGCTACACCTTC
cdr3_aa: CASSPQGLEGYGYTF

v_call: TRBV11-2
clone_size: -
d_call: -
j_call: TRBJ2-1
cdr3_nt: TGTGCCAGCAGTGCCCACCCTGGCTCAAAGACAATTGATGAGCAGTTCTTC
cdr3_aa: CASSAHPGSKTIDEQFF

v_call: TRBV18
clone_size: -
d_call: -
j_call: TRBJ1-1
cdr3_nt: TGTGCCAGCTCACCAGGTCTTTCAGGGGTTAACACTGAAGCTTTCTTT
cdr3_aa: CASSPGLSGVNTEAFF

v_call: TRBV11-2
clone_size: -
d_call: -
j_call: TRBJ1-5
cdr3_nt: TGTGCCAGCAGCTTGGGACACGGGCAACAGCCCCAGCATTTT
cdr3_aa: CASSLGHGQQPQHF

v_call: TRBV5-1
clone_size: -
d_call: TRBD1
j_call: TRBJ1-4
cdr3_nt: TGCGCCAGCAGGGGCGGGACAGGGTATAATGAAAAACTGTTTTTT
cdr3_aa: CASRGGTGYNEKLFF

v_call: TRBV18
clone_size: -
d_call: TRBD1
j_call: TRBJ2-7
cdr3_nt: TGTGCCAGCTCACCGTGGCCACAGGGGTTCCACGAGCAGTACTTC
cdr3_aa: CASSPWPQGFHEQYF

v_call: TRBV9
clone_size: once
d_call: -
j_call: TRBJ2-7
cdr3_nt: TGTGCCAGCAGCGTAGACCTAACTAGCTCCTACGAGCAGTACTTC
cdr3_aa: CASSVDLTSSYEQYF

v_call: TRBV5-1
clone_size: -
d_call: -
j_call: TRBJ2-3
cdr3_nt: TGCGCCAGCAGGGAGGGAAGCTCCACAGATACGCAGTATTTT
cdr3_aa: CASREGSSTDTQYF

v_call: TRBV19
clone_size: -
d_call: -
j_call: TRBJ1-5
cdr3_nt: TGTGCCAGTAGTCTGCAAGGCAGAGAAACATATAGCAATCAGCCCCAGCATTTT
cdr3_aa: CASSLQGRETYSNQPQHF

v_call: TRBV4-2
clone_size: -
d_call: -
j_call: TRBJ2-2
cdr3_nt: TGTGCCAGCAGCACCAGGAGCGGGGAGCTGTTTTTT
cdr3_aa: CASSTRSGELFF

v_call: TRBV5-4
clone_size: -
d_call: -
j_call: TRBJ2-5
cdr3_nt: TGTGCCAGCAGTCGACGGGAGCCCGACTTCGGAGAGCAGTACTTC
cdr3_aa: CASSRREPDFGEQYF

v_call: TRBV18
clone_size: -
d_call: -
j_call: TRBJ2-7
cdr3_nt: TGTGCCAGCTCACCACCGATCTCCTACGAGCAGTACTTC
cdr3_aa: CASSPPISYEQYF

v_call: TRBV5-1
clone_size: -
d_call: TRBD1
j_call: TRBJ1-1
cdr3_nt: TGCGCCAGCAGCTTGCAAGGGGGCGCGTACACTGAAGCTTTCTTT
cdr3_aa: CASSLQGGAYTEAFF

v_call: TRBV15
clone_size: once
d_call: -
j_call: TRBJ1-5
cdr3_nt: TGTGCCACCGGAGAATATAGCAATCAGCCCCAGCATTTT
cdr3_aa: CATGEYSNQPQHF

v_call: TRBV7-9
clone_size: -
d_call: -
j_call: TRBJ2-3
cdr3_nt: TGTGCCAGCAGCTTAGGGGTCAACTTAGTATCAGATACGCAGTATTTT
cdr3_aa: CASSLGVNLVSDTQYF

v_call: TRBV7-2
clone_size: -
d_call: TRBD2
j_call: TRBJ2-1
cdr3_nt: TGTGCCAGCAGCTTAGGGGGACTAGCGGTGATTGAGCAGTTCTTC
cdr3_aa: CASSLGGLAVIEQFF

v_call: TRBV27
clone_size: once
d_call: TRBD1
j_call: TRBJ2-7
cdr3_nt: TGTGCCAGCAGTCCAGGACAGGGGTACTACGAGCAGTACTTC
cdr3_aa: CASSPGQGYYEQYF

v_call: TRBV14
clone_size: -
d_call: -
j_call: TRBJ2-3
cdr3_nt: TGTGCCAGCAGCCAAGTTGGATCGTTACTCCGCACAGATACGCAGTATTTT
cdr3_aa: CASSQVGSLLRTDTQYF

v_call: TRBV18
clone_size: -
d_call: TRBD1
j_call: TRBJ2-7
cdr3_nt: TGTGCCAGCTCACCAAGACAGGGGAACTACGAGCAGTACTTC
cdr3_aa: CASSPRQGNYEQYF

v_call: TRBV5-1
clone_size: -
d_call: TRBD1
j_call: TRBJ2-2
cdr3_nt: TGCGCCAGCAGCTTTGAGGGGGCAAGGACCGGGGAGCTGTTTTTT
cdr3_aa: CASSFEGARTGELFF

v_call: TRBV6-5
clone_size: few
d_call: TRBD2
j_call: TRBJ2-7
cdr3_nt: TGTGCCAGCAGCCCCGCGGGAGGGGGACAGTACGAGCAGTACTTC
cdr3_aa: CASSPAGGGQYEQYF

v_call: TRBV4-2
clone_size: -
d_call: TRBD1
j_call: TRBJ1-2
cdr3_nt: TGTGCCAGCAGCCAAGGGACAGGGGGCGATCGCGTCTATGGCTACACCTTC
cdr3_aa: CASSQGTGGDRVYGYTF

v_call: TRBV27
clone_size: -
d_call: TRBD1
j_call: TRBJ1-2
cdr3_nt: TGTGCCAGCAGTCAGAGGGGGGCAGGGGGGGCAGCGTGGTATGGCTACACCTTC
cdr3_aa: CASSQRGAGGAAWYGYTF

v_call: TRBV6-4
clone_size: -
d_call: TRBD1
j_call: TRBJ2-1
cdr3_nt: TGTGCCAGCAGTGACTCGTCAGGGGGCCTTAATGAGCAGTTCTTC
cdr3_aa: CASSDSSGGLNEQFF

v_call: TRBV19
clone_size: -
d_call: -
j_call: TRBJ1-2
cdr3_nt: TGTGCCAGTAGTATGGGGGGCTATGGCTACACCTTC
cdr3_aa: CASSMGGYGYTF

v_call: TRBV7-2
clone_size: -
d_call: -
j_call: TRBJ2-7
cdr3_nt: TGTGCCAGCAGCTTATGGAGGAGCTACGAGCAGTACTTC
cdr3_aa: CASSLWRSYEQYF

v_call: TRBV28
clone_size: -
d_call: TRBD1
j_call: TRBJ1-1
cdr3_nt: TGTGCCAGCAGCAATACAGGGGGTAAGAACACTGAAGCTTTCTTT
cdr3_aa: CASSNTGGKNTEAFF

v_call: TRBV6-5
clone_size: -
d_call: -
j_call: TRBJ2-5
cdr3_nt: TGTGCCAGCAGTTACTCTGGGACGCACCAAGAGACCCAGTACTTC
cdr3_aa: CASSYSGTHQETQYF

v_call: TRBV28
clone_size: -
d_call: -
j_call: TRBJ1-2
cdr3_nt: TGTGCCAGCACCTTGGGGTCGGGCTTGTATGGCTACACCTTC
cdr3_aa: CASTLGSGLYGYTF

v_call: TRBV28
clone_size: -
d_call: TRBD1
j_call: TRBJ2-7
cdr3_nt: TGTGCCAGCAGCGCGTTACAGGGGTCATACGAGCAGTACTTC
cdr3_aa: CASSALQGSYEQYF